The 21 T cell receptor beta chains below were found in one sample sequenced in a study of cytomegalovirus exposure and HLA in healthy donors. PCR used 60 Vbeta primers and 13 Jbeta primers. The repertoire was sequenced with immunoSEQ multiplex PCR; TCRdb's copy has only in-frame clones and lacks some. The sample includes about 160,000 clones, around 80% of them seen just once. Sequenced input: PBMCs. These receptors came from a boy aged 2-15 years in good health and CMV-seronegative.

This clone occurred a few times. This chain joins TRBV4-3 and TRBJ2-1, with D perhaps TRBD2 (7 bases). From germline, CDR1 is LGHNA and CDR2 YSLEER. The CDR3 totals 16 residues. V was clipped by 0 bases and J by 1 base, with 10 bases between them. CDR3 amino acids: CASSQEGGGSYNEQFF. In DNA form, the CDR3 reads TGCGCCAGCAGCCAAGAAGGGGGGGGTTCCTACAATGAGCAGTTCTTC.

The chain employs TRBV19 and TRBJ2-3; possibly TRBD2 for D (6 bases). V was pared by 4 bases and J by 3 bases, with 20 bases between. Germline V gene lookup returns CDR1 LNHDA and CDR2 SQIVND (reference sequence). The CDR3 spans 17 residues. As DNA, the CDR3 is TGTGCCAGTAGTAGGGACTGGGACCGTCAAAGTACAGATACGCAGTATTTT. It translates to CASSRDWDRQSTDTQYF.

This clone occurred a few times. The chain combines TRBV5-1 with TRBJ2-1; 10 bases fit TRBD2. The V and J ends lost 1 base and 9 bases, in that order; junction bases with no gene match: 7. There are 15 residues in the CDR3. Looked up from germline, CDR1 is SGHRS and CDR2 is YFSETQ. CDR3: CASSLRTSGEGEQFF. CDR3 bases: TGCGCCAGCAGCTTGAGAACTAGCGGGGAAGGTGAGCAGTTCTTC.

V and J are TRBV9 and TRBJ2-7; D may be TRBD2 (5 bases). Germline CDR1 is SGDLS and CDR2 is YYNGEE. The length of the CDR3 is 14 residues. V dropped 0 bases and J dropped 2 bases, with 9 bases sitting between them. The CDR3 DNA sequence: TGTGCCAGCAGCGTAGACGGGGATGCCTACGAGCAGTACTTC. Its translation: CASSVDGDAYEQYF.

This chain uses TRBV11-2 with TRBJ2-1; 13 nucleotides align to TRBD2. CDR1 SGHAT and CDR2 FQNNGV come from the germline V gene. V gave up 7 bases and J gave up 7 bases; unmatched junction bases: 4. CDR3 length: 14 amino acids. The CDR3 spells CASIKGLAGNEQFF. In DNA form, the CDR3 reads TGTGCCAGCATTAAGGGACTAGCGGGAAATGAGCAGTTCTTC.

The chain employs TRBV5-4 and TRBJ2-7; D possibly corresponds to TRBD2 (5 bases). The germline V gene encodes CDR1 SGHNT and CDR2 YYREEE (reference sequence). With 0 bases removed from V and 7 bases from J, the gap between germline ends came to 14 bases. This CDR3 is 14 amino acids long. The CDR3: CASSLDRTLDEQYF. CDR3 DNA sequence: TGTGCCAGCAGCTTGGATAGGACTTTAGATGAGCAGTACTTC.

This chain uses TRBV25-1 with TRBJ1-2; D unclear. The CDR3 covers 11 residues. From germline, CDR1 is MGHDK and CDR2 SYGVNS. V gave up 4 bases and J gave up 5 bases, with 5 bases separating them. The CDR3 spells CASSGAYGYTF. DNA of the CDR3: TGTGCCAGCAGTGGGGCTTATGGCTACACCTTC.

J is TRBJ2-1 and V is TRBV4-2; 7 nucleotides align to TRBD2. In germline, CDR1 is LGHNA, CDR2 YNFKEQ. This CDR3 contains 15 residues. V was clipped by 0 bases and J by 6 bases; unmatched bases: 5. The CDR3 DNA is TGTGCCAGCAGCCAAGAACAGACTAGCTTCAATGAGCAGTTCTTC. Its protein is CASSQEQTSFNEQFF.

The CDR3 DNA reads as TGTGCCAGCAGCCCACAGAATAGCGGGAGGGCCTGGGGAATTTTTACGCAGTATTTT. Amino acid sequence: CASSPQNSGRAWGIFTQYF. The chain couples TRBV5-6 to TRBJ2-3; 11 bases align to TRBD2. There are 19 residues in the CDR3. The germline gives CDR1 SGHDT, CDR2 YYEEEE. V trimming: 4 bases; J trimming: 8 bases; junction bases outside the gene matches: 21.

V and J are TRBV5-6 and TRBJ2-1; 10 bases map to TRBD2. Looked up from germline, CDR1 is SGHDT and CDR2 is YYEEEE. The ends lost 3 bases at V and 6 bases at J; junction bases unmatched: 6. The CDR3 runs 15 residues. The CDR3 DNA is TGTGCCAGCAGCTCAGGAACTAGCGGGACCAATGAGCAGTTCTTC. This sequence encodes CASSSGTSGTNEQFF.

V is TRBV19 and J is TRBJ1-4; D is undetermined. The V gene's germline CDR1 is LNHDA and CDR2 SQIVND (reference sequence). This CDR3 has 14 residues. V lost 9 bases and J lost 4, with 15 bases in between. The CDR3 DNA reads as TGTGCCAGCTCGAGGTCAACCTTTAATGAAAAACTGTTTTTT. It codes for CASSRSTFNEKLFF.

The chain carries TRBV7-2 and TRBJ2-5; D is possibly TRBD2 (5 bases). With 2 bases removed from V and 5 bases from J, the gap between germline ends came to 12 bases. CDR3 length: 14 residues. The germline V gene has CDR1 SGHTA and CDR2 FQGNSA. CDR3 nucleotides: TGTGCCAGCAGCTTAAACGGGATGGGGGAGACCCAGTACTTC. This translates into CASSLNGMGETQYF.

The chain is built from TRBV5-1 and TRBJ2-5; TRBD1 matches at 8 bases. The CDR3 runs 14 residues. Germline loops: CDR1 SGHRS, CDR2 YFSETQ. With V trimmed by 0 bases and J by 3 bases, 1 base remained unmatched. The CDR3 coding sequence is TGCGCCAGCAGCTTGGGGACAGGGAAAGAGACCCAGTACTTC. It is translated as CASSLGTGKETQYF.

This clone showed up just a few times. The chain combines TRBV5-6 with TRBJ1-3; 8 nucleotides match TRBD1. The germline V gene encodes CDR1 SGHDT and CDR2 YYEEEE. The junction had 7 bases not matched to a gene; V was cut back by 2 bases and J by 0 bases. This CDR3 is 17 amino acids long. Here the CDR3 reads CASSFSRTGSSGNTIYF. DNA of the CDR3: TGTGCCAGCAGCTTTTCCCGGACAGGGTCCTCTGGAAACACCATATATTTT.

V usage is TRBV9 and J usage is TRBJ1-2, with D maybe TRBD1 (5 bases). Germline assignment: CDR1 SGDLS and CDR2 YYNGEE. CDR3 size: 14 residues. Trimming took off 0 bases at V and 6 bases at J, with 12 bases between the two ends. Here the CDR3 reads CASSVGPEGNGYTF. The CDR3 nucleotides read TGTGCCAGCAGCGTAGGTCCGGAGGGGAATGGCTACACCTTC.

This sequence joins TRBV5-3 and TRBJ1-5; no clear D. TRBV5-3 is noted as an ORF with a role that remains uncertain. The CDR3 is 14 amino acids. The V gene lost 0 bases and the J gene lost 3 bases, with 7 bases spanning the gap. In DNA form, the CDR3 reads TGTGCCAGAAGCTTGGACAGCCTCAATCAGCCCCAGCATTTT. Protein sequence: CARSLDSLNQPQHF.

CDR3 nucleotides: TGTGCCAGCCAACCGAGGGCCCTGGGTGAAAAACTGTTTTTT. This codes for CASQPRALGEKLFF. The gene calls are TRBV2 and TRBJ1-4; D uncertain. V dropped 8 bases and J dropped 7 bases, with 17 bases sitting between them. The germline V gene has CDR1 SNHLY and CDR2 FYNNEI. The length of the CDR3 is 14 residues.

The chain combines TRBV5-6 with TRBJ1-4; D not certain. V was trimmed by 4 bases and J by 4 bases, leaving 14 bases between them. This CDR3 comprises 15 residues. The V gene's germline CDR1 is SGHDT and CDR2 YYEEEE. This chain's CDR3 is CASSLHRVFNEKLFF. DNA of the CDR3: TGTGCCAGCAGCCTGCATAGAGTGTTTAATGAAAAACTGTTTTTT.

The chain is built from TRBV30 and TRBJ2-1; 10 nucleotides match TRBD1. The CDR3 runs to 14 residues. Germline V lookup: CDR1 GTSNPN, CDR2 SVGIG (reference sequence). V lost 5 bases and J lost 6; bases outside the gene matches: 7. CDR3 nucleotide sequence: TGTGCCTGGGCGACAGGGGGCGCGGGCAATGAGCAGTTCTTC. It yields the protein CAWATGGAGNEQFF.

CDR3 loop: CASSDGPGKLYEQYV. Here the CDR3 DNA reads TGTGCCAGCAGTGACGGCCCGGGAAAACTTTACGAGCAGTACGTC. The chain has TRBV6-1 and TRBJ2-7; possibly TRBD2 for D (5 bases). V was shortened by 3 bases and J by 4 bases, with 16 bases between the two germline ends. Per the germline V gene, CDR1 is MNHNS and CDR2 is SASEGT. CDR3 size: 15 residues.

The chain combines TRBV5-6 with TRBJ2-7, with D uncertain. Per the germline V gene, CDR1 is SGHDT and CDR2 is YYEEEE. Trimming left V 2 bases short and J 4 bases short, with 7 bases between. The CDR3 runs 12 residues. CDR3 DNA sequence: TGTGCCAGCAGCTTTTTGAGGTACGAGCAGTACTTC. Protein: CASSFLRYEQYF.